The subject of this entry is one T cell receptor beta chain. The antigen is not known. The junction departs from germline at one end; a sequencing error may be responsible. This sample was included in a study of tumor and adjacent non-tumor tissue in lung cancer. The wider study: Aged about 30 to 76 years, patients included 10 men and roughly five women with stage I to III disease.

This CDR3 contains 15 residues. Germline-derived CDR1 and CDR2 are SGHVS and FQNEAQ. Three rounds of nested PCR, following a modified ARM-PCR protocol, produced the TCRbeta library. In TCRdb, the multiplex PCR reads were re-called with MiXCR into one record per CDR3 protein. The sample contains 75,000 to 95,000 distinct CDR3 sequences, around 70% of which appear only once. Study conclusions and caveats: Tumor repertoires had a smaller top 100 clone share than normal lung. Significantly higher TCR diversity was found in tumor than normal lung.

This sample's RNA came from whole unsorted tissue. Donors were chemotherapy-naive, newly diagnosed lung cancer surgical patients in China, August–late 2014. The chain links TRBV7-8 to TRBJ2-7; 10 nucleotides line up with TRBD1. The specimen sequenced was lung tumor tissue. The TCR was taken from a woman between 40 and 50 years old with non-small cell lung cancer. This chain's CDR3 is CTSSLGGQGGHEQYF. CDR3 DNA sequence: TGTACCAGCAGCTTAGGAGGACAGGGGGGTCACGAGCAGTACTTC.